This T cell receptor (beta chain) was captured by sequencing in a study of shared clonotypes between healthy human individuals. Per germline, CDR1 SGHNT and CDR2 YENEEA. This CDR3 spans 12 amino acids. The V gene lost 2 bases and the J gene lost 5 bases, with 5 bases spanning the gap. The deep-level immunoSEQ assay was used. Generated by immunoSEQ multiplex PCR, the TCRdb table keeps only in-frame clones and is missing some. This sample yields millions of clones, of which about 95% are seen a single time; roughly 0.13% belongs to the top ten. The sequence was obtained from a man aged 18 to 29 in good health. Sequenced: naive CD4+ T cells sorted from blood. As for subset: CD45RA+ positively selected. The rearrangement joins TRBV11-3 to TRBJ2-3; tentative D call: TRBD1 (5 bases). The CDR3 DNA sequence: TGTGCCAGCAGCTTACAGGGAGATACGCAGTATTTT. This gives the protein CASSLQGDTQYF.